These T cell receptor beta chains were read from a single sample in a study of response to subunit inactivated influenza vaccine. One entry per CDR3 protein, called by TCRdb with MiXCR from the RT-PCR reads. Found here are over 750,000 distinct CDR3 sequences, around 20% of them singletons; the top ten hold 9.5% to 13%. The material was PBMCs from blood, obtained 5 days after vaccination. All receptors derive from a man in his fifties or sixties who received an inactivated influenza vaccine. CDR3s leave out the opening cysteine and the closing phenylalanine or tryptophan. The order of the fields is V gene, J gene, CDR3 protein.

TRBV20-1	TRBJ2-7	SANPRGDYEQY
TRBV11-2	TRBJ2-1	ASSSKAGGFYNEQF
TRBV7-2	TRBJ2-1	ASSSFWTGEAGQF
TRBV7-6	TRBJ2-3	ASSVESPITDTQY
TRBV24-1	TRBJ1-2	ATSEGQLNYGYT
TRBV6-2/TRBV6-3	TRBJ2-1	ASNRDRAISGVYEQF
TRBV11-2	TRBJ2-7	ASSLEAGTHRGGNEQY
TRBV6-1	TRBJ1-4	ASRDPRGLGEKLF
TRBV7-2	TRBJ2-5	ASSLPGLAGRQETQY
TRBV12-3/TRBV12-4	TRBJ2-1	ASSPDSNTYNEQF
TRBV12-3/TRBV12-4	TRBJ2-3	ASSPVTDTQY
TRBV20-1	TRBJ2-3	SARVYFSTDTQY
TRBV29-1	TRBJ2-5	SVRTSGGEQTQY
TRBV5-1	TRBJ2-5	ASSLDRAETQY
TRBV30	TRBJ2-2	AWEAGGTNTGELF
TRBV28	TRBJ1-5	ASSLSGTLGQPQH
TRBV7-2	TRBJ2-7	ASSQPGNPNYEQY
TRBV20-1	TRBJ2-3	SALQGSTDTQY
TRBV11-2	TRBJ2-5	ASSLALGAQETQY
TRBV9	TRBJ2-2	ASSVEGWTGELF
TRBV7-3	TRBJ2-2	ATRSDRYTGELF
TRBV4-1	TRBJ2-5	ASSQVSGTETQY
TRBV6-2/TRBV6-3	TRBJ1-6	ASSYNREGRSPLH
TRBV13	TRBJ2-5	ASSLRQSYQETQY
TRBV12-3/TRBV12-4	TRBJ2-2	ASSLSGRVSTGELF
TRBV5-1	TRBJ2-7	ASRYHRGSASEQY
TRBV28	TRBJ2-7	ASSFSVGTGHEQY
TRBV2	TRBJ2-1	ASRAGGLYNEQF